These 2 T cell receptor beta chains were sequenced from one sample in a study of cytomegalovirus exposure and HLA in healthy donors. It was with 60 Vbeta and 13 Jbeta primers that the PCR ran. TCRdb's copy holds only in-frame clones and misses some; the assay was immunoSEQ multiplex PCR. The sample carries approximately 100,000 clones, 74% recorded once. The sample was PBMCs. These receptors originate from a man between 50 and 59 years old in good health and CMV-seropositive.

This clone occurred a few times. The chain combines TRBV7-7 with TRBJ1-1; weak D call: TRBD1 (5 bases). The germline V and J ends were trimmed by 5 bases and 1 base, with 11 bases remaining between them. The CDR3 is made up of 14 amino acids. Germline loops: CDR1 SSHAT, CDR2 FNYEAQ (reference sequence). The CDR3 DNA reads as TGTGCCAGCAGCCCCGCTACAGGGAACACTGAAGCTTTCTTT. It yields the protein CASSPATGNTEAFF. Using reference TRBV7-7 and TRBJ1-1 for the parts outside the CDR3, the full variable domain is GAGVSQSPRYKVTKRGQDVTLRCDPISSHATLYWYQQALGQGPEFLTYFNYEAQPDKSGLPSDRFSAERPEGSISTLTIQRTEQRDSAMYRCASSPATGNTEAFFGQGTRLTVV.

V and J are TRBV5-8 and TRBJ1-1; tentatively, D is TRBD1 (6 bases). The CDR3 runs 16 residues. With 4 bases removed from V and 4 bases from J, the gap between germline ends came to 20 bases. The germline V gene encodes CDR1 SGHTS and CDR2 YDEGEE. Here the CDR3 reads CASSAGQPGWGTEAFF. The CDR3 DNA reads TGTGCCAGCAGCGCTGGACAGCCGGGGTGGGGCACTGAAGCTTTCTTT.